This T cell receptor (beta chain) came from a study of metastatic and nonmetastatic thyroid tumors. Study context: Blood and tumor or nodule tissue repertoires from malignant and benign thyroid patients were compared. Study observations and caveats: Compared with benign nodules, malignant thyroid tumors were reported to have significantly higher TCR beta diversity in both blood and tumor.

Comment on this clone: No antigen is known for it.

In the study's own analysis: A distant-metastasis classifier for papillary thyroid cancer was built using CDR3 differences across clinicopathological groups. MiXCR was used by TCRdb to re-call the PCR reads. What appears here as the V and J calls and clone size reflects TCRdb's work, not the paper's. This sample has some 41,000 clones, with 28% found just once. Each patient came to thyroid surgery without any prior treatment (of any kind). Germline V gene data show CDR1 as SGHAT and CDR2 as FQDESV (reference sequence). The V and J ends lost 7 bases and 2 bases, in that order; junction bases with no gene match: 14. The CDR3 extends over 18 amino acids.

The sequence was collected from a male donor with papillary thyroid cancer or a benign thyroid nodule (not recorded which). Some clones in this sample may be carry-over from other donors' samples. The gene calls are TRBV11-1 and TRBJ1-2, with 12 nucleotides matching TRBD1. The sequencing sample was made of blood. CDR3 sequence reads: CASTLSWDRGRPNYGYTF. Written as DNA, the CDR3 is TGTGCCAGCACCCTGAGCTGGGACAGGGGGCGTCCGAACTATGGCTACACCTTC.